A selection of T cell receptor beta chains follows, all from one sample in a study of T cell responses to AZD1222 COVID-19 vaccine. Sequencing was performed with immunoSEQ multiplex PCR; in TCRdb, only in-frame clones are kept and a portion is missing. In the table there are around 100,000 clones, roughly 93% of which are singletons. Specimen: peripheral blood, collected on day 0 of AZD1222 vaccination. The receptors come from an adult in good health. The CDR3 runs from the conserved cysteine through the conserved F or W. The D gene is left open where the match is weak. Clone size, where shown, is once, few, many, or a class for clones that have expanded.

NA,TRBV3-1/TRBV3-2,TRBJ2-5,NA,CASSQSETQETQYF,TGTGCCAGCAGCCAATCAGAAACCCAAGAGACCCAGTACTTC
NA,TRBV18,TRBJ2-3,TRBD2,CASSPRLAGRDTQYF,TGTGCCAGCTCACCCCGACTAGCGGGAAGAGATACGCAGTATTTT
NA,TRBV5-4,TRBJ2-5,TRBD2,CASSGGTSGGETQYF,TGTGCCAGCAGCGGAGGGACTAGCGGAGGGGAGACCCAGTACTTC
NA,TRBV3-1/TRBV3-2,TRBJ1-2,NA,CASSLRDPARYGYTF,TGTGCCAGCAGCCTCCGGGACCCAGCACGCTATGGCTACACCTTC
NA,TRBV10-2,TRBJ1-1,NA,CASRLHGEDRTEAFF,TGCGCCAGCCGCCTTCATGGGGAAGATAGGACTGAAGCTTTCTTT
NA,TRBV25-1,TRBJ2-2,TRBD1,CASSGQGEVTGELFF,TGTGCCAGCAGTGGACAGGGGGAAGTGACCGGGGAGCTGTTTTTT
NA,TRBV18,TRBJ1-6,TRBD1,CASSLSDRINSPLHF,TGTGCCAGCTCACTCTCGGACAGGATTAATTCACCCCTCCACTTT
NA,TRBV6-8,TRBJ2-7,NA,CASTSGQGETYEQYF,TGTGCCAGCACTAGCGGACAGGGAGAAACCTACGAGCAGTACTTC
NA,TRBV7-9,TRBJ1-6,NA,CASSLEGNSPLHF,TGTGCCAGCAGCTTAGAGGGGAATTCACCCCTCCACTTT
NA,TRBV5-5,TRBJ2-2,TRBD1,CASSLKPGQGSGELFF,TGTGCCAGCAGCTTGAAACCGGGACAGGGTTCCGGGGAGCTGTTTTTT
NA,TRBV2,TRBJ1-2,NA,CASSEAGGYGYTF,TGTGCCAGCAGTGAAGCAGGGGGCTATGGCTACACCTTC
NA,TRBV7-2,TRBJ2-7,NA,CASSRTSSYEQYF,TGTGCCAGCTCCCGGACAAGCTCCTACGAGCAGTACTTC
NA,TRBV5-1,TRBJ2-1,TRBD2,CASSRLGEGSYNEQFF,TGCGCCAGCAGCCGTCTAGGGGAGGGCTCCTACAATGAGCAGTTCTTC
NA,TRBV7-3,TRBJ2-1,TRBD2,CASSPTSGSPTNEQFF,TGTGCCAGCAGCCCCACTAGCGGGAGCCCTACCAATGAGCAGTTCTTC
NA,TRBV5-4,TRBJ2-1,TRBD2,CASSLVRAGGNEQFF,TGTGCCAGCAGCTTGGTTCGAGCGGGAGGGAATGAGCAGTTCTTC
NA,TRBV3-1/TRBV3-2,TRBJ1-1,NA,CASSRTQGNAEAFF,TGTGCCAGCAGCCGAACTCAGGGAAACGCTGAAGCTTTCTTT
NA,TRBV30,TRBJ1-2,NA,CAGDGGGGHGYTF,TGTGCCGGGGACGGAGGTGGGGGACACGGCTACACCTTC
NA,TRBV28,TRBJ1-5,TRBD1,CASGIDRASNQPQHF,TGTGCCAGCGGAATCGACAGGGCAAGCAATCAGCCCCAGCATTTT
NA,TRBV19,TRBJ2-3,TRBD1,CASQGAGDTDTQYF,TGTGCCAGCCAGGGGGCAGGGGACACAGATACGCAGTATTTT
NA,TRBV9,TRBJ1-2,NA,CASSPGGGGNYGYTF,TGTGCCAGCAGCCCGGGAGGTGGGGGAAACTATGGCTACACCTTC
NA,TRBV3-1/TRBV3-2,TRBJ1-2,TRBD1,CASSQGLGAGGYGYTF,TGTGCCAGCAGCCAAGGTTTGGGCGCAGGGGGCTATGGCTACACCTTC
NA,TRBV19,TRBJ1-2,NA,CASPQSYLGVANYGYTF,TGTGCCAGTCCCCAATCATACTTAGGGGTGGCTAACTATGGCTACACCTTC
NA,TRBV20-1,TRBJ2-2,NA,CSASGRGGTGELFF,TGCAGTGCTAGTGGCAGGGGGGGCACCGGGGAGCTGTTTTTT
NA,TRBV15,TRBJ2-7,NA,CATRRASSYEQYF,TGTGCCACCAGGCGGGCTAGCTCCTACGAGCAGTACTTC
NA,TRBV6-5,TRBJ1-1,NA,CASRLWGAEAFF,TGTGCCAGCAGACTCTGGGGGGCTGAAGCTTTCTTT
NA,TRBV7-2,TRBJ2-1,NA,CASSLPQAYNEQFF,TGTGCCAGCAGCCTCCCCCAAGCTTACAATGAGCAGTTCTTC
NA,TRBV10-2,TRBJ2-7,NA,CASTPGQTYEQYF,TGCGCCAGCACCCCAGGACAGACCTACGAGCAGTACTTC
NA,TRBV9,TRBJ1-2,NA,CASSVGSVSNYGYTF,TGTGCCAGCAGCGTAGGGTCAGTTTCTAACTATGGCTACACCTTC
medium-sized,TRBV4-2,TRBJ2-1,NA,CASSQEAGISYNEQFF,TGTGCCAGCAGCCAAGAGGCGGGAATCTCCTACAATGAGCAGTTCTTC
NA,TRBV6-5,TRBJ1-6,NA,CASSFGTGYNSPLHF,TGTGCCAGCAGTTTCGGGACCGGCTATAATTCACCCCTCCACTTT
few,TRBV5-1,TRBJ2-3,NA,CASSLLVQDTDTQYF,TGCGCCAGCAGCTTGTTGGTGCAGGACACAGATACGCAGTATTTT
NA,TRBV29-1,TRBJ1-6,NA,CSVHRGSCLYNSPLHF,TGCAGCGTTCACCGTGGATCCTGTTTATATAATTCACCCCTCCACTTT
medium-sized,TRBV3-1/TRBV3-2,TRBJ1-1,NA,CASSQRGDRYTEAFF,TGTGCCAGCAGCCAAAGGGGCGACAGATACACTGAAGCTTTCTTT
NA,TRBV5-1,TRBJ2-5,NA,CASSLVSQETQYF,TGCGCCAGCAGCTTGGTGAGCCAAGAGACCCAGTACTTC
NA,TRBV29-1,TRBJ1-2,NA,CSVGDGGVINYGYTF,TGCAGCGTTGGCGATGGGGGTGTAATTAACTATGGCTACACCTTC
NA,TRBV6-1,TRBJ1-6,TRBD1,CASSELDRGSPLHF,TGTGCCAGCAGTGAACTTGACAGGGGTTCACCCCTCCACTTT
NA,TRBV7-9,TRBJ2-7,TRBD2,CASSRPNLAGRHEQYF,TGTGCCAGCAGCCGCCCCAATCTAGCGGGAAGGCACGAGCAGTACTTC
NA,TRBV19,TRBJ2-7,NA,CASSIKASARARAYEQYF,TGTGCCAGTAGTATAAAGGCATCCGCCAGGGCCCGCGCCTACGAGCAGTACTTC
NA,TRBV6-2/TRBV6-3,TRBJ1-1,NA,CASSYKGVDTEAFF,TGTGCCAGCAGTTACAAGGGGGTCGACACTGAAGCTTTCTTT
NA,TRBV6-5,TRBJ2-5,NA,CASSYSGSAGWETQYF,TGTGCCAGCAGTTACTCTGGGTCGGCAGGGTGGGAGACCCAGTACTTC
NA,TRBV6-5,TRBJ1-4,NA,CASRQGGLTNEKLFF,TGTGCCAGCAGGCAAGGGGGGCTAACTAATGAAAAACTGTTTTTT